This T cell receptor beta chain is from a study of identical twins. Trimming pared 3 bases from V and 4 bases from J, leaving 9 bases between. The CDR3 has 12 residues. Germline CDR1 reads SQVTM; CDR2 reads ANQGSEA. Unique molecular identifiers were present on cDNA, and template switching added a universal primer site. TCRdb reprocessed the 5' RACE reads with MiXCR, giving one entry per CDR3 protein. The data contain 500,000 to 550,000 distinct CDR3 sequences, around 22% of them seen just once; the ten biggest clones take up around 0.5%. These sequences were also reported in another study, on yellow fever vaccine responses in identical twins.

The chain links TRBV29-1 to TRBJ2-5; the D gene is possibly TRBD1 (5 bases). The source material was CD4+ T cells sorted from blood. This sequence originates from a woman aged 18-35 years in good health. The CDR3 sequence is CSVDRVTETQYF. The CDR3 nucleotides are TGCAGCGTTGACAGGGTGACAGAGACCCAGTACTTC.